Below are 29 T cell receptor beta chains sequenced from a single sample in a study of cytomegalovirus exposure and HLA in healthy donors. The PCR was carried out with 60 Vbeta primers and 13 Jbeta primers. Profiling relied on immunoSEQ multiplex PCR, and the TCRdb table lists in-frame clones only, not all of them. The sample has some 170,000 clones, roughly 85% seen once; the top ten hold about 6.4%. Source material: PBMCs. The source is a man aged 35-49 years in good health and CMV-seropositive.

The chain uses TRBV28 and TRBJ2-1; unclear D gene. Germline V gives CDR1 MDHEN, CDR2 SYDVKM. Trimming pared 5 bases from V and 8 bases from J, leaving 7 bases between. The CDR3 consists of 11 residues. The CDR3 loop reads CASSDSHEQFF. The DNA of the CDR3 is TGTGCCAGCAGTGACTCCCATGAGCAGTTCTTC.

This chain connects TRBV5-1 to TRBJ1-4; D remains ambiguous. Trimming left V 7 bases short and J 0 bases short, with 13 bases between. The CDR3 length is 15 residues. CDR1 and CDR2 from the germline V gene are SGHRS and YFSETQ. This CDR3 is CASHPTASTNEKLFF. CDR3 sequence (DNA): TGCGCCAGCCACCCAACAGCTTCAACTAATGAAAAACTGTTTTTT.

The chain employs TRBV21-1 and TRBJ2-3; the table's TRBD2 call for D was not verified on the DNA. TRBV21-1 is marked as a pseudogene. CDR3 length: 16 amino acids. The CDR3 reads CASSNMLAGSVDTQYF. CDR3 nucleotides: TGTGCCAGCAGCAATATGCTAGCGGGATCTGTAGATACGCAGTATTTT.

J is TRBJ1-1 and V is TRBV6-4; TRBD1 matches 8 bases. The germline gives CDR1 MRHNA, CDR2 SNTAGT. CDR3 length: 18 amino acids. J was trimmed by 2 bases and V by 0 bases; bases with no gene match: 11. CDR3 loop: CASSDSSMPGTGNTEAFF. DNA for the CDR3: TGTGCCAGCAGTGACTCATCGATGCCCGGGACAGGAAACACTGAAGCTTTCTTT.

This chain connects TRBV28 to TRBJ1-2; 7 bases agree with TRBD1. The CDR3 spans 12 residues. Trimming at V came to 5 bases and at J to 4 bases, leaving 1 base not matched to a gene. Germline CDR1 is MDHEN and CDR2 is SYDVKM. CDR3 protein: CASSPGGYGYTF. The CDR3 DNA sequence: TGTGCCAGCAGTCCAGGGGGCTATGGCTACACCTTC.

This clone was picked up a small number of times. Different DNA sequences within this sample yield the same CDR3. In DNA, the CDR3 is TGTGCCAGCAGCTTAACGGCGGGAAGCACAGATACGCAGTATTTT. It is translated as CASSLTAGSTDTQYF. J is TRBJ2-3 and V is TRBV7-3; possibly TRBD2 for D (6 bases). Trimming shortened V by 0 bases and J by 0 bases, and 7 bases separated the two germline ends. The CDR3 is 15 amino acids. In germline, CDR1 is SGHTA, CDR2 FQGTGA.

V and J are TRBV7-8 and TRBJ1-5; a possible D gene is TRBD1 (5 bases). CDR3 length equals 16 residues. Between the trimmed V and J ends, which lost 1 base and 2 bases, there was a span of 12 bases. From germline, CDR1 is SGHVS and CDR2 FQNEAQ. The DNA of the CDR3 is TGTGCCAGCAGCTTAGTTGGTGGAGGGGGCAATCAGCCCCAGCATTTT. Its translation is CASSLVGGGGNQPQHF.

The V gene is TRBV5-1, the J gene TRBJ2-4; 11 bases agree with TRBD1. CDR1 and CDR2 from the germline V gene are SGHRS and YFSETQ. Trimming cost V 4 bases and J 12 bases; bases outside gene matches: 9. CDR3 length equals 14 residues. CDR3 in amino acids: CASSIWGQGDSQYF. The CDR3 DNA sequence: TGCGCCAGCAGCATCTGGGGACAGGGGGACAGTCAGTACTTC.

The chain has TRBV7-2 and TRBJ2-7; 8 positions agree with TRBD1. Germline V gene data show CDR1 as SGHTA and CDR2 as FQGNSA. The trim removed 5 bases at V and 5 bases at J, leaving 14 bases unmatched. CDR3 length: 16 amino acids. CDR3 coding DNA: TGTGCCAGCAGCGGGGACCCCGGGACAGGTAGGGACGAGCAGTACTTC. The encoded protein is CASSGDPGTGRDEQYF.

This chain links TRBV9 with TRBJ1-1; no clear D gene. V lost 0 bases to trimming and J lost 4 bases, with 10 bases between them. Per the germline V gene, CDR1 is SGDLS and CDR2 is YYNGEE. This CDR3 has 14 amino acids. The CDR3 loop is CASSVASHSTEAFF. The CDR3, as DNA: TGTGCCAGCAGCGTAGCCTCGCATAGCACTGAAGCTTTCTTT.

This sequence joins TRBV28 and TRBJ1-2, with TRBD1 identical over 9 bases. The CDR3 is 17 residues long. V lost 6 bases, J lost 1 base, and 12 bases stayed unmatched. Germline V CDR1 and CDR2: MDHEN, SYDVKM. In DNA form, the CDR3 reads TGTGCCAGCAGCCCCTCCTCGGGACAGGGTAGTAACTATGGCTACACCTTC. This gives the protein CASSPSSGQGSNYGYTF.

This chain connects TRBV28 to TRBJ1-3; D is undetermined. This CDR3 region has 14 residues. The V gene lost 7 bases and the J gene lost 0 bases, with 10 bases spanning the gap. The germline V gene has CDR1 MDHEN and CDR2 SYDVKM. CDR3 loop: CASNRQGSGNTIYF. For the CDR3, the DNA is TGTGCCAGCAACCGACAAGGCTCTGGAAACACCATATATTTT.

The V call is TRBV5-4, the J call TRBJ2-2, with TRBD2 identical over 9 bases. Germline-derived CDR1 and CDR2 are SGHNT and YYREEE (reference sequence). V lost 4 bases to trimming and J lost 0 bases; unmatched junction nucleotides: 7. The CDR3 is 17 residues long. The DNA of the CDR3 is TGTGCCAGCAGCGGGGGACTAGCTGGGCCGAACACCGGGGAGCTGTTTTTT. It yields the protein CASSGGLAGPNTGELFF.

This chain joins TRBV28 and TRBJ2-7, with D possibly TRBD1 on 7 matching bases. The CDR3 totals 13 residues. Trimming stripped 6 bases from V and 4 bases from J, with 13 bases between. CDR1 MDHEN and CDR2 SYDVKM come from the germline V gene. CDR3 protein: CASREGAQYEQYF. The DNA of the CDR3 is TGTGCCAGCAGGGAGGGGGCTCAATACGAGCAGTACTTC.

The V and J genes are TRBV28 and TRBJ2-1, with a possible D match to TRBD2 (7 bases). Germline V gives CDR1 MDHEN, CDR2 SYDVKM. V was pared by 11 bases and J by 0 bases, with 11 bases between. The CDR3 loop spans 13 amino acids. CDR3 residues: CALGGLSYNEQFF. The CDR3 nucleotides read TGTGCCCTCGGGGGGCTCTCCTACAATGAGCAGTTCTTC.

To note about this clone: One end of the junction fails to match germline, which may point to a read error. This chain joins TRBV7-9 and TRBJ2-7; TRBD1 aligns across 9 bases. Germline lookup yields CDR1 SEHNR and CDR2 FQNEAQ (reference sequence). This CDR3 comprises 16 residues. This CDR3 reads CSSSTHSGQGTYEQYF. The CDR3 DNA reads TGTTCCAGCAGCACCCACTCCGGACAGGGGACCTACGAGCAGTACTTC.

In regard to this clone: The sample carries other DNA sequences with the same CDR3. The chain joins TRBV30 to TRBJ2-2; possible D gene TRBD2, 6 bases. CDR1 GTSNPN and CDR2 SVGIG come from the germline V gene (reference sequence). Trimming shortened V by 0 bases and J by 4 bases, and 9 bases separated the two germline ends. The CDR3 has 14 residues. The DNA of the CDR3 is TGTGCCTGGAGTGTTAGCGGAGTCACCGGGGAGCTGTTTTTT. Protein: CAWSVSGVTGELFF.

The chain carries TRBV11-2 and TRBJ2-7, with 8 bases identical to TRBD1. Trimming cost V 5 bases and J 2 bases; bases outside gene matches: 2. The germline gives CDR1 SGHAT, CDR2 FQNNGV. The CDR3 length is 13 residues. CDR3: CASSRDRTYEQYF. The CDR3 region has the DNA TGTGCCAGCAGCCGGGACAGGACCTACGAGCAGTACTTC.

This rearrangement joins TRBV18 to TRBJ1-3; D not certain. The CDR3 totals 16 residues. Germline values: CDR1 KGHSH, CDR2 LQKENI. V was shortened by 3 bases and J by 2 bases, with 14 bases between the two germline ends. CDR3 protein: CASSPWGGSAGNTIYF. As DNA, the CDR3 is TGTGCCAGCTCACCGTGGGGAGGGAGTGCTGGAAACACCATATATTTT.

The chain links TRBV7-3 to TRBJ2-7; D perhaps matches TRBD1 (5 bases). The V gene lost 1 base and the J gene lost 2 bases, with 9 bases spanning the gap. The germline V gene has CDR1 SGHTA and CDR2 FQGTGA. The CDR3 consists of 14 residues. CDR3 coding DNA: TGTGCCAGCAGCTTAAACGCAGGGACCTACGAGCAGTACTTC. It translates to CASSLNAGTYEQYF.

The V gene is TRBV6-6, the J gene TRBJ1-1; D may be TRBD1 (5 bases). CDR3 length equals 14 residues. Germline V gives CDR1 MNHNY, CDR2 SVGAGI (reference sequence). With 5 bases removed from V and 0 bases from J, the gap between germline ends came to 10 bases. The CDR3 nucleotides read TGTGCCAGCAGTAGATCAGGGTTGAACACTGAAGCTTTCTTT. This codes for CASSRSGLNTEAFF.

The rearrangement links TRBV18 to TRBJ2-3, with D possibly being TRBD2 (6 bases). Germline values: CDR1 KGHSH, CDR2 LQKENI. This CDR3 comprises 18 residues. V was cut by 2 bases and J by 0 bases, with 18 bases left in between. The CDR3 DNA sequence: TGTGCCAGCTCACCAAGGGATATTGCGGGGCCGAGCACAGATACGCAGTATTTT. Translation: CASSPRDIAGPSTDTQYF.

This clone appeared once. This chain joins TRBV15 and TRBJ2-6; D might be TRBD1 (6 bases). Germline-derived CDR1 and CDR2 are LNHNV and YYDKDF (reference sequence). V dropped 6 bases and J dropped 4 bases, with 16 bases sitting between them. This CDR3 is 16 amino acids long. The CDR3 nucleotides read TGTGCCACCAGAGGCACAGGGAGCTCCGGGGCCAACGTCCTGACTTTC. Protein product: CATRGTGSSGANVLTF.

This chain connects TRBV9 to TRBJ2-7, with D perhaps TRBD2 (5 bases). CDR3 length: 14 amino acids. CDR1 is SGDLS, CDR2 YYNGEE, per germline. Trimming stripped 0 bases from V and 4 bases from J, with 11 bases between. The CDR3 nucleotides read TGTGCCAGCAGCGTAGCGGCCGGGAAATACGAGCAGTACTTC. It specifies CASSVAAGKYEQYF.

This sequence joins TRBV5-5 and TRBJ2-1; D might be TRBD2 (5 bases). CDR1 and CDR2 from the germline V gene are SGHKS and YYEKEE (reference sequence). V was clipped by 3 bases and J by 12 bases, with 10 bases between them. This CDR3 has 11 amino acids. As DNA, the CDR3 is TGTGCCAGCAGCTCCGTTCGGGGGCAGTTCTTC. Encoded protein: CASSSVRGQFF.

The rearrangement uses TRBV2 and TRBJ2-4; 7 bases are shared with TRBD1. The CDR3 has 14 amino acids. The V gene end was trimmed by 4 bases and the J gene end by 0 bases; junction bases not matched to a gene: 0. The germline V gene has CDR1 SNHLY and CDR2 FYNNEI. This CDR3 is CASSGDRAKNIQYF. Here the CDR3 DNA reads TGTGCCAGCAGTGGGGACAGAGCCAAAAACATTCAGTACTTC.

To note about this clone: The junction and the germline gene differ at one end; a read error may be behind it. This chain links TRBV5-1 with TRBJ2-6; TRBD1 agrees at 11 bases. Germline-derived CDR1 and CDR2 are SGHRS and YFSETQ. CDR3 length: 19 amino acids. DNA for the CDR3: TGCGCCAGCAGCTTGGCTCCGGGACAGGGGGAAGGTGGGGCCAACGGCCTGACTTTC. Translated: CASSLAPGQGEGGANGLTF.

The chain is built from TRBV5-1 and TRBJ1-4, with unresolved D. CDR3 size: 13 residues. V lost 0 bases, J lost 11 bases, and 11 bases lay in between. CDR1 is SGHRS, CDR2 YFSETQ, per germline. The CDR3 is CASSLEVSGKLFF. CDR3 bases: TGCGCCAGCAGCTTGGAGGTATCGGGGAAACTGTTTTTT.

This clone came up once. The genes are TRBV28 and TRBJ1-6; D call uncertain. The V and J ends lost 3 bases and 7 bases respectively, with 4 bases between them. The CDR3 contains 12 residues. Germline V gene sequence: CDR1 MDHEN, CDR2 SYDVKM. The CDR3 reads CASSFPNSPLHF. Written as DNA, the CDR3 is TGTGCCAGCAGTTTCCCGAATTCACCCCTCCACTTT.